Each of the 17 T cell receptor beta chains below was sequenced from the same sample in a study of response to subunit inactivated influenza vaccine. Each CDR3 protein is one row after TCRdb ran MiXCR on the RT-PCR reads. The sample holds 860,000 or so distinct CDR3 sequences; 20% to 25% are singletons and the top ten take more than 8.5%. The starting material was PBMCs from blood, obtained more than 4 days after vaccination. The receptor set was obtained from a man aged 45-65 years who received an inactivated influenza vaccine.

The chain uses TRBV6-5 and TRBJ2-2; 7 bases are a match to TRBD1. This CDR3 is built from 17 residues. Losses at the gene ends were 0 bases for V and 0 bases for J; bases not matched to a gene: 4. Germline-derived CDR1 and CDR2 are MNHEY and SVGAGI. CDR3 in amino acids: CASSYSRDSANTGELFF. The CDR3 DNA is TGTGCCAGCAGTTACTCGAGGGACAGCGCGAACACCGGGGAGCTGTTTTTT.

In its sample, this clonotype was seen a few times. The V gene is TRBV20-1, the J gene TRBJ2-3; D ambiguous. V dropped 5 bases and J dropped 4 bases, with 13 bases sitting between them. Germline CDR1 DFQATT, CDR2 SNEGSKA (reference sequence). This CDR3 has 13 amino acids. This CDR3 is CSAPGPGSDTQYF. The CDR3 DNA is TGCAGTGCTCCCGGCCCAGGTTCAGATACGCAGTATTTT.

The chain joins TRBV4-1 to TRBJ2-1, with a possible D match to TRBD2 (5 bases). The germline gives CDR1 MGHRA, CDR2 YSYEKL. V lost 3 bases, J lost 3 bases, and 9 bases lay in between. The CDR3 loop spans 14 amino acids. CDR3 DNA sequence: TGCGCCAGCAGCCATGGACTCATCTACAATGAGCAGTTCTTC. Protein product: CASSHGLIYNEQFF.

Ten or more counts support this clonotype. The genes are TRBV11-2 and TRBJ2-3, with TRBD1 identical over 7 bases. V was pared by 5 bases and J by 0 bases, with 5 bases of the junction left unmatched. The CDR3 extends over 15 amino acids. Germline CDR1 reads SGHAT; CDR2 reads FQNNGV. The CDR3 is CASSARQGSTDTQYF. In DNA, the CDR3 is TGTGCCAGCAGCGCTAGACAGGGTAGCACAGATACGCAGTATTTT.

The rearrangement joins TRBV7-6 to TRBJ2-2, with a possible D match to TRBD1 (6 bases). Germline V gives CDR1 SGHVS, CDR2 FNYEAQ. CDR3 length equals 17 residues. Trimming removed 1 base at V and 4 bases at J, with 16 bases between. CDR3: CASSLGVTGWSTGELFF. In nucleotides, the CDR3 is TGTGCCAGCAGCTTAGGGGTTACAGGGTGGAGCACCGGGGAGCTGTTTTTT.

The rearrangement joins TRBV12-3 or TRBV12-4 to TRBJ2-7; TRBD1 matches at 9 bases. The CDR3 runs 16 residues. V lost 2 bases and J lost 4; bases outside the gene matches: 9. In DNA, the CDR3 is TGTGCCAGCAGTTTACCTAGAGGACAGGGGAATTACGAGCAGTACTTC. Translated, it gives CASSLPRGQGNYEQYF.

This clonotype turned up a few times. V gene TRBV2 combines with J gene TRBJ2-7, with 7 nucleotides matching TRBD2. The junction had 7 bases not matched to a gene; V was cut back by 4 bases and J by 4 bases. The CDR3 has 14 amino acids. Germline assignment: CDR1 SNHLY and CDR2 FYNNEI. The CDR3 bases are TGTGCCAGCAGTGTAGGGAGGGGAGTATACGAGCAGTACTTC. This codes for CASSVGRGVYEQYF.

This clonotype has only a few counts. The chain couples TRBV10-3 to TRBJ2-7; TRBD1 matches at 10 bases. J lost 5 bases, V lost 8 bases, and 6 bases had no gene match. Looked up from germline, CDR1 is ENHRY and CDR2 is SYGVKD. The CDR3 contains 13 residues. The CDR3 loop reads CAIGGQGSDEQYF. In nucleotides, the CDR3 is TGTGCCATCGGGGGACAGGGGTCCGACGAGCAGTACTTC.

This clonotype was picked up a small number of times. The J gene is TRBJ2-3, the V gene TRBV29-1; 7 bases line up with TRBD2. From germline, CDR1 is SQVTM and CDR2 ANQGSEA. The CDR3 sequence is 15 residues long. The V segment lost 8 bases and the J segment 2 bases; nucleotides outside the gene matches: 13. The CDR3 loop is CSTPGASGYTDTQYF. The CDR3 DNA sequence: TGCAGCACCCCCGGGGCTAGCGGATACACAGATACGCAGTATTTT.

This CDR3 is CASSRTGVDDGYTF. As DNA, the CDR3 is TGTGCCAGCTCACGAACAGGGGTGGATGATGGCTACACCTTC. The gene calls are TRBV18 and TRBJ1-2, with 7 positions matching TRBD1. The junction had 8 bases not matched to a gene; V was cut back by 4 bases and J by 6 bases. Germline CDR1 reads KGHSH; CDR2 reads LQKENI. This CDR3 has 14 residues.

The chain has TRBV7-9 and TRBJ2-2, with a tentative D call TRBD2 (5 bases). CDR3 length equals 17 residues. V was cut by 7 bases and J by 1 base, with 19 bases left in between. Germline assignment: CDR1 SEHNR and CDR2 FQNEAQ (reference sequence). DNA for the CDR3: TGTGCCAGCACAGCCAGAGGGAGAGCGCAGAACACCGGGGAGCTGTTTTTT. Residues: CASTARGRAQNTGELFF.

There are a few counts of this clonotype. The chain recombines TRBV12-3 or TRBV12-4 with TRBJ2-7, with D uncertain. The CDR3 is 14 amino acids. The V end was cut by 3 bases, the J end by 7 bases, with 16 bases between. DNA for the CDR3: TGTGCCAGCAGTTTCCGGGCCCAGCTAGAAGAGCAGTACTTC. This gives the protein CASSFRAQLEEQYF.

This clonotype was found a few times. The V gene is TRBV6-1, the J gene TRBJ2-4; tentatively, D is TRBD1 or TRBD2 (6 bases each). Germline assignment: CDR1 MNHNS and CDR2 SASEGT. This CDR3 spans 14 amino acids. V lost 4 bases to trimming and J lost 8 bases, with 15 bases between them. DNA for the CDR3: TGTGCCAGCAGTGTCGGGGGCGGTGGGGACATTCAGTACTTC. The encoded protein is CASSVGGGGDIQYF.

Concerning this clonotype itself: This may stem from a read error, because a much larger clone lies one nucleotide away. The chain combines TRBV6-2 or TRBV6-3 with TRBJ1-2; D is undetermined. The length of the CDR3 is 14 residues. The germline gives CDR1 MNHEY, CDR2 SVGEGT. The CDR3 here is CASTLRTDYYGDTF. CDR3 DNA: TGTGCCAGCACTCTTAGGACCGACTACTATGGCGACACCTTC.

This clonotype was counted only a few times. V gene TRBV20-1 combines with J gene TRBJ1-5; 9 positions agree with TRBD1. This CDR3 is 14 amino acids long. V dropped 1 base and J dropped 6; count of bases not matched to a gene: 4. CDR1 DFQATT and CDR2 SNEGSKA come from the germline V gene (reference sequence). The DNA for the CDR3 is TGCAGTGCTAGAGGAGGGACAGGGTTTCAGCCCCAGCATTTT. This gives the protein CSARGGTGFQPQHF.

The CDR3 DNA follows: TGCGCCAGCAGCGGGGTCGCGAACACCGGGGAGCTGTTTTTT. It is translated as CASSGVANTGELFF. V gene TRBV4-1 combines with J gene TRBJ2-2; D remains unclear. Deletions cut 5 bases from V and 0 bases from J, with 7 bases between. The CDR3 totals 14 residues. Germline-derived CDR1 and CDR2 are MGHRA and YSYEKL.

This clonotype was counted between two and nine times. This chain links TRBV5-1 with TRBJ1-3; unclear D gene. The CDR3 has 16 amino acids. V lost 0 bases, J lost 0 bases, and 10 bases lay in between. In germline, CDR1 is SGHRS, CDR2 YFSETQ. The CDR3 loop reads CASSLEASNSGNTIYF. In DNA form, the CDR3 reads TGCGCCAGCAGCTTGGAGGCCAGCAACTCTGGAAACACCATATATTTT. The entire variable domain, with the rest obtained from reference TRBV5-1 and TRBJ1-3, is as follows: KAGVTQTPRYLIKTRGQQVTLSCSPISGHRSVSWYQQTPGQGLQFLFEYFSETQRNKGNFPGRFSGRQFSNSRSEMNVSTLELGDSALYLCASSLEASNSGNTIYFGEGSWLTVV.